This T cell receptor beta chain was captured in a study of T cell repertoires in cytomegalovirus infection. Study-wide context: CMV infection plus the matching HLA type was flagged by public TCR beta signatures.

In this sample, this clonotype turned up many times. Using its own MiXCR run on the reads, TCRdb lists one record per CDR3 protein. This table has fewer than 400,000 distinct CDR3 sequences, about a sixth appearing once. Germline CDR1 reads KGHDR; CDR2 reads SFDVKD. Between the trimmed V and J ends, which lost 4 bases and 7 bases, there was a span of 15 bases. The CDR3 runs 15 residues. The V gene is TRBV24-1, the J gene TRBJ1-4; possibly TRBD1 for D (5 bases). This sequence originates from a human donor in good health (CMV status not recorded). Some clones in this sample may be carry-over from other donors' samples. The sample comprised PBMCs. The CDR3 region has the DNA TGTGCCACCAGTGACCCCGGGACGGAGGGTGAAAAACTGTTTTTT. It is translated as CATSDPGTEGEKLFF.